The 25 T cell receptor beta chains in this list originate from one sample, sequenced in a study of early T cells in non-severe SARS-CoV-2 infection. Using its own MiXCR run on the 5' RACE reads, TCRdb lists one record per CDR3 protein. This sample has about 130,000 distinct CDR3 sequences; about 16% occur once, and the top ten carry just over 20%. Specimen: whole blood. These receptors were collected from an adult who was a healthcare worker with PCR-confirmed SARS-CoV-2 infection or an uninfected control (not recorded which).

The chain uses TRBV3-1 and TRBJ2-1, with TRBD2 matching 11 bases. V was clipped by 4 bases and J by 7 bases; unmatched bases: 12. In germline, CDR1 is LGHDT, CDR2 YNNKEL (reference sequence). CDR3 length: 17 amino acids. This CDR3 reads CASSPASGGTFTNEQFF. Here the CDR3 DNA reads TGTGCCAGCAGCCCCGCTAGCGGGGGGACCTTTACTAATGAGCAGTTCTTC.

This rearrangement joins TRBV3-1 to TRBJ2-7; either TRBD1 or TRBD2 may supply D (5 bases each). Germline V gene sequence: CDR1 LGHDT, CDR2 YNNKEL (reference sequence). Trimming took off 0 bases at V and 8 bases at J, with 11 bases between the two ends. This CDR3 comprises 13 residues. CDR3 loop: CASSQDPREQQYF. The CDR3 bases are TGTGCCAGCAGCCAAGATCCCAGGGAGCAGCAGTACTTC.

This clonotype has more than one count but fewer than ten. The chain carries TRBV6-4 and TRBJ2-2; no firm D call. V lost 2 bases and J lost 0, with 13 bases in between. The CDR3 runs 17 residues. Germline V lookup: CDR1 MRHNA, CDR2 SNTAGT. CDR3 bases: TGTGCCAGCAGTGACCGGAACCTAGTGCCGAACACCGGGGAGCTGTTTTTT. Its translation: CASSDRNLVPNTGELFF.

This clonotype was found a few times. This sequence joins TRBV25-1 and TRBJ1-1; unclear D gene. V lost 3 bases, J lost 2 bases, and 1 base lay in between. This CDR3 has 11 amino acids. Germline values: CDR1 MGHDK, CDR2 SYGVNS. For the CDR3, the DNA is TGTGCCAGCAGTGACAACACTGAAGCTTTCTTT. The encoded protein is CASSDNTEAFF.

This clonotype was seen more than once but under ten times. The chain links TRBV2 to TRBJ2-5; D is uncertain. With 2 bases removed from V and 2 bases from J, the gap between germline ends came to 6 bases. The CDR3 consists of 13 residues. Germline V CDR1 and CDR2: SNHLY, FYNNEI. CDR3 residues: CASSETSQETQYF. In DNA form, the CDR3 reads TGTGCCAGCAGTGAAACTTCACAAGAGACCCAGTACTTC.

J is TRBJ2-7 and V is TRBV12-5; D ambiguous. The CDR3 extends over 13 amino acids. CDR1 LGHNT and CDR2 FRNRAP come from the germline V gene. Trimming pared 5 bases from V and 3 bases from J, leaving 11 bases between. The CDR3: CASGPSSLYEQYF. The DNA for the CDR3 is TGTGCTAGTGGTCCGTCCAGCCTCTACGAGCAGTACTTC.

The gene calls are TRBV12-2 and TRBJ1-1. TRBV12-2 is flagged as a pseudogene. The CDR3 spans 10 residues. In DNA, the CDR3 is TGTGCAAGTCGCTTGACTGAAGCTTTCTTT. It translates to CASRLTEAFF.

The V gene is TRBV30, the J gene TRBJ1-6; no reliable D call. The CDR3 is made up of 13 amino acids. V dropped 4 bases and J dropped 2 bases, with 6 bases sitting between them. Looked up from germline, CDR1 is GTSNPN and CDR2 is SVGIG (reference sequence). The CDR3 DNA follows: TGTGCCTGGACACATACCTATAATTCACCCCTCCACTTT. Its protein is CAWTHTYNSPLHF.

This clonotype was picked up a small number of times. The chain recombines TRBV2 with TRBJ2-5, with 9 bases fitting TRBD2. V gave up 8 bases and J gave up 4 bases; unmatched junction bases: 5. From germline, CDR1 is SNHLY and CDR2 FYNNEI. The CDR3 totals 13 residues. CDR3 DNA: TGTGCCAGCGGGCTAGCGGGGTCAGAGACCCAGTACTTC. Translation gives CASGLAGSETQYF.

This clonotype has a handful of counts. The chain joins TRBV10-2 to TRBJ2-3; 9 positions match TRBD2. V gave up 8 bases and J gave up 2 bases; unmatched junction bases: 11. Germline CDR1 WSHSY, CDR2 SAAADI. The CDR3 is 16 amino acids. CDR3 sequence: CASREGASGITDTQYF. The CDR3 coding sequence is TGCGCCAGCCGGGAAGGGGCTAGCGGGATCACAGATACGCAGTATTTT.

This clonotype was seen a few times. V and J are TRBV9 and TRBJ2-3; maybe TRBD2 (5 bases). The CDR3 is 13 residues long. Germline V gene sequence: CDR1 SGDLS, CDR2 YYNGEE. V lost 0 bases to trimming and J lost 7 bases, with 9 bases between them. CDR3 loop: CASSVEIGNTQYF. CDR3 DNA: TGTGCCAGCAGCGTAGAGATCGGGAATACGCAGTATTTT.

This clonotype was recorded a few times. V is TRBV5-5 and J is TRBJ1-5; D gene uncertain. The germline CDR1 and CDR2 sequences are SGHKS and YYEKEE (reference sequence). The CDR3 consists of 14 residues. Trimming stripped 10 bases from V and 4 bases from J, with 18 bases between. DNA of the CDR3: TGTGCCGGCCCCGGTCACAATGGGAATCAGCCCCAGCATTTT. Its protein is CAGPGHNGNQPQHF.

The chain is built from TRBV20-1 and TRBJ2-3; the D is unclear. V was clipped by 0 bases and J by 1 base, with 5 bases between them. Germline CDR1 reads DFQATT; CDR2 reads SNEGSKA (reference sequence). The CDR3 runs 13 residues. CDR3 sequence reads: CSARDPGTDTQYF. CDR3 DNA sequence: TGCAGTGCTAGAGACCCCGGCACAGATACGCAGTATTTT.

CDR3 region: CASSPHSNTGELFF. The CDR3 bases are TGTGCCAGCAGTCCCCACTCGAACACCGGGGAGCTGTTTTTT. V gene TRBV12-3 or TRBV12-4 combines with J gene TRBJ2-2; no clear D. The CDR3 is 14 residues long. Trimming stripped 5 bases from V and 0 bases from J, with 7 bases between.

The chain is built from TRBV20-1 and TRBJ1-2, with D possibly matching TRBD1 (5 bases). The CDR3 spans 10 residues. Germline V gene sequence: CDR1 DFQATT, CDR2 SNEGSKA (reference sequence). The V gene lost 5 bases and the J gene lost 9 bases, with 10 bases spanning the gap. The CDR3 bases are TGCAGTGCTGACACAGGAAGCTACACCTTC. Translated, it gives CSADTGSYTF.

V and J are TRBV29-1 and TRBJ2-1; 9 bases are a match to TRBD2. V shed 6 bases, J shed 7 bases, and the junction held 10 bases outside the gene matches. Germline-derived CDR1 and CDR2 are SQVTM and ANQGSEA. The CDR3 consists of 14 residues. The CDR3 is CSVQGTSRRNEQFF. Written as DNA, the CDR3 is TGCAGCGTACAAGGGACTAGCAGACGAAATGAGCAGTTCTTC.

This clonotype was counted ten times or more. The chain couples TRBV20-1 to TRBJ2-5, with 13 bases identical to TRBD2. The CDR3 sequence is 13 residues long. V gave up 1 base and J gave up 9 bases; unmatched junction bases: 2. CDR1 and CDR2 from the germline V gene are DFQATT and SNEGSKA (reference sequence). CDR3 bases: TGCAGTGCTAGAGTGGGGACTAGCGGGGCCCAGTACTTC. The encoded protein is CSARVGTSGAQYF.

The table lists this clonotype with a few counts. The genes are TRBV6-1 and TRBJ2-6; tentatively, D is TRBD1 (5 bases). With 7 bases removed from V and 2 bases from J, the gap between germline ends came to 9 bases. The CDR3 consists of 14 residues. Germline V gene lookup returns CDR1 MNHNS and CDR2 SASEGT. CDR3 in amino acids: CASMTAAGANVLTF. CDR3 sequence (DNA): TGTGCCAGCATGACAGCTGCTGGGGCCAACGTCCTGACTTTC.

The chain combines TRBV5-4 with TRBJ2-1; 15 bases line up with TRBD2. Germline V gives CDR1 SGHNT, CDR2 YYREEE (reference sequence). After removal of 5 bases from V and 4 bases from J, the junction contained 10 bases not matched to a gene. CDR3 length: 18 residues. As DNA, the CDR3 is TGTGCCAGCAGTCAAATGGGACTAGCGGGGGGCCGGTACAATGAGCAGTTCTTC. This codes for CASSQMGLAGGRYNEQFF.

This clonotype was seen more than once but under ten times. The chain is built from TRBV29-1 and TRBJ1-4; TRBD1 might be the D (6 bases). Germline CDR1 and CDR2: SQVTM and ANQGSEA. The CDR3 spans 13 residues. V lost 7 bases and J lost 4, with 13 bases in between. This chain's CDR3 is CSAGGGNNEKLFF. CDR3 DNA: TGCAGCGCGGGAGGGGGAAATAATGAAAAACTGTTTTTT.

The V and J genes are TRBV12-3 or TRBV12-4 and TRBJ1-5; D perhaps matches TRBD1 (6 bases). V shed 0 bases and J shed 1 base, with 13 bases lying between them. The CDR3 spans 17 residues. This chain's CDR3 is CASSLARGTASNQPQHF. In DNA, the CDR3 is TGTGCCAGCAGTTTAGCCAGGGGAACGGCGAGCAATCAGCCCCAGCATTTT.

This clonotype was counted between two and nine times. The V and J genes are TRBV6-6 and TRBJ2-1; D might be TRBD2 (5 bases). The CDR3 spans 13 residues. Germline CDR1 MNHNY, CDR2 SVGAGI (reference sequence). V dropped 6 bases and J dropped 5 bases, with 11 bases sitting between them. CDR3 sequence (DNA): TGTGCCAGCAGACCTCCTAGCAACAATGAGCAGTTCTTC. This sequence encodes CASRPPSNNEQFF.

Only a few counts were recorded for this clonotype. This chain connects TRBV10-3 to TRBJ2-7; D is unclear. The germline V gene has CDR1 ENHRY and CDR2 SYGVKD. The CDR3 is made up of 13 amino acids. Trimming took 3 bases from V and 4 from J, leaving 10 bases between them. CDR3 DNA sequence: TGTGCCATCAGTGATGGGCAGTTATACGAGCAGTACTTC. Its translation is CAISDGQLYEQYF.

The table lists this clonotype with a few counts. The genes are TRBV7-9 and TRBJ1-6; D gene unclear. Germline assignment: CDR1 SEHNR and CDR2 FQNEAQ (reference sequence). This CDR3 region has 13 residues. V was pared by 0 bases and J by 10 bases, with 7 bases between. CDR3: CASSLAGLSPLHF. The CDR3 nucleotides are TGTGCCAGCAGCTTAGCCGGACTCTCACCCCTCCACTTT. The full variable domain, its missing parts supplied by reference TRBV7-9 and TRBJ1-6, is DTGVSQNPRHKITKRGQNVTFRCDPISEHNRLYWYRQTLGQGPEFLTYFQNEAQLEKSRLLSDRFSAERPKGSFSTLEIQRTEQGDSAMYLCASSLAGLSPLHFGNGTRLTVT.

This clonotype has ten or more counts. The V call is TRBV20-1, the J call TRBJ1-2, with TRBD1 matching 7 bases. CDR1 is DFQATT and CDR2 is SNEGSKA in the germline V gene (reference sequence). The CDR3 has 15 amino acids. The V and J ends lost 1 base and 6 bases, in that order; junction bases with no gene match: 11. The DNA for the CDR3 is TGCAGTGCTAGAGCTGGGGGACAGAAACTTGATGGCTACACCTTC. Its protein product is CSARAGGQKLDGYTF.